This T cell receptor (beta chain) was obtained from a study of blood T cell repertoires in COVID-19 (dated by TCRdb to 2020 to 2022). Concerning the study at large: Samples covering the acute and convalescent phases of COVID-19 were provided by collaborators in the United States, Italy and Spain. The prospective study material was composed of cDNA or gDNA derived from T cells, B-cell-depleted T cells, or PBMCs. Where available, HLA class I and class II types were obtained from metadata supplied by the sample provider rather than from assay-based typing. Samples came from the ongoing ImmuneRACE study (first 160 participants) plus 1,254 subjects from 6 global collaborators. A freely available public database, intended as a resource for researchers studying the immune response to SARS-CoV-2, is where the repertoires were released. The dataset comprised deeply sampled blood TCRbeta repertoires from subjects exposed to, actively infected with, or recovered from COVID-19. A de-identified subject ID, COVID-19 status, age in years and sex were almost always included in the sample metadata. The paper's findings and limits, for the study overall: The amount of clinical and demographic metadata varied by source and participant and was provided uncurated.

The immunoSEQ Assay, a bias-controlled multiplex PCR, was used to amplify TCRbeta CDR3 regions from genomic DNA. The original methods were these. The number of nucleated cells in each sample was estimated by amplification of reference gene primers within the assay. To quantify the absolute abundance of each unique TCRbeta CDR3 rearrangement, sequence reads were collapsed and filtered. Productive Simpson clonality was computed per sample as the square root of Simpson's diversity index over productive rearrangements. Sourced from immuneACCESS, this table was stored by TCRdb with only in-frame sequences that have V and J called. A share of the clones is absent; for the studies checked, an unresolved V gene accounts for under half, and the remainder has no known explanation. V and J calls and clone size are given by that table; D and trimming were obtained from the DNA. The sample data list about 330,000 clones, and 87% of these were observed just once. Roughly a tenth of the sample rests with the top ten.

V is pruned by 5 bases and J by 8 bases, leaving 10 bases of the junction without a gene match. Including the terminal cysteine and phenylalanine, the CDR3 comprises 14 residues. Just CDR3 DNA is preserved here, 42 bases in frame from base 1. The germline V gene (reference sequence) provides CDR1 LNHDA and CDR2 SQIVND. About this clone: Its antigen is currently not known. It has no much larger one-base neighbor in the sample; base qualities were not kept.

One collaborating source in Seattle enrolled patients during active infection and followed them longitudinally through the course of disease. Collaborating institutions collected whole blood in K2EDTA tubes following their own protocols. Collaborator samples were shipped for TCRbeta analysis as frozen whole blood, isolated PBMCs, or DNA extracted from either sample type. This TCR came from a man younger than 45 with COVID-19, enrolled during active disease. Material for sequencing was peripheral blood. The sequence joins TRBV19 to TRBJ2-3, and 7 junction bases match TRBD1. The CDR3 protein is CASSRGQAGSTQYF. The DNA sequence is TGTGCCAGTAGTCGAGGACAGGCGGGTAGTACGCAGTATTTT.